A single sample gave rise to the 32 T cell receptor beta chains below, sequenced in a study of blood T cells in healthy people across ages. A second PCR, run for about 6 to 11 cycles, used a sample-barcoded 5' primer plus a J-beta primer mix. TCRdb analysed the 5' RACE reads with MiXCR anew, one entry per CDR3 protein. The sample includes approximately 830,000 distinct CDR3 sequences, 62% of them seen just once. Sequencing was done on a sample of blood. Receptor source: a man aged 25 to 40 in good health.

This clonotype was counted only a few times. V usage is TRBV2 and J usage is TRBJ1-1, with D possibly matching TRBD1 (6 bases). Germline V gene sequence: CDR1 SNHLY, CDR2 FYNNEI. The V end lost 4 bases, the J end lost 3 bases, and 12 bases lay between the germline ends. The CDR3 runs 14 residues. Written as DNA, the CDR3 is TGTGCCAGCAGTGCCCAGGGGAGGGACACTGAAGCTTTCTTT. This sequence encodes CASSAQGRDTEAFF.

The table lists this clonotype with a few counts. The rearrangement links TRBV20-1 to TRBJ2-1; perhaps TRBD1 as D (6 bases). Between the trimmed V and J ends, which lost 0 bases and 2 bases, there was a span of 17 bases. The CDR3 sequence is 17 residues long. Germline V lookup: CDR1 DFQATT, CDR2 SNEGSKA (reference sequence). In DNA, the CDR3 is TGCAGTGCTAGAGATTACTCAGCAGGGGACGCCTACAATGAGCAGTTCTTC. Translating gives CSARDYSAGDAYNEQFF.

The chain employs TRBV5-1 and TRBJ1-1, with TRBD1 identical over 8 bases. Trimming at V came to 2 bases and at J to 8 bases, leaving 8 bases not matched to a gene. Germline V gene sequence: CDR1 SGHRS, CDR2 YFSETQ. This CDR3 contains 14 residues. The CDR3 DNA reads as TGCGCCAGCAGCTTTCTCCTGGGACAGGACGAAGCTTTCTTT. Translation: CASSFLLGQDEAFF.

This clonotype was found a few times. The chain recombines TRBV12-3 or TRBV12-4 with TRBJ2-3, with 11 positions matching TRBD2. This CDR3 has 14 residues. Trimming removed 4 bases from V and 6 bases from J; junction bases left unmatched: 3. The CDR3 DNA is TGTGCCAGCAGTTCGACTAGCGGGGTGGATACGCAGTATTTT. Residues: CASSSTSGVDTQYF.

This clonotype was recorded a few times. This chain connects TRBV12-3 or TRBV12-4 to TRBJ1-5; D uncertain. Trimming left V 3 bases short and J 5 bases short, with 8 bases between. CDR3 length equals 13 residues. CDR3 DNA: TGTGCCAGCAGTTTGGGCAGGCATCAGCCCCAGCATTTT. Its translation: CASSLGRHQPQHF.

This sequence joins TRBV6-5 and TRBJ1-2; D might be TRBD1 (5 bases). CDR3 length equals 12 residues. Germline-derived CDR1 and CDR2 are MNHEY and SVGAGI. The V gene lost 7 bases and the J gene lost 4 bases, with 10 bases spanning the gap. CDR3 sequence reads: CASTGNSYGYTF. CDR3 nucleotides: TGTGCCAGCACAGGGAATAGCTATGGCTACACCTTC.

In regard to this clonotype: Relative to the germline gene, one junction end is altered; a read error may explain this. The rearrangement uses TRBV7-2 and TRBJ2-3; 9 bases match TRBD2. This CDR3 has 15 residues. Germline V gene lookup returns CDR1 SGHTA and CDR2 FQGNSA. The CDR3 reads CASSLAGFGTDTQYF. CDR3 nucleotides: TGTGCCAGCAGCCTAGCGGGGTTCGGCACAGATACGCAGTATTTT.

This chain connects TRBV7-3 to TRBJ2-1, with 14 bases matching TRBD2. The CDR3 extends over 15 amino acids. V shed 5 bases, J shed 7 bases, and the junction held 4 bases outside the gene matches. Germline values: CDR1 SGHTA, CDR2 FQGTGA. CDR3 DNA sequence: TGTGCCAGCAGCGGACTAGCGGGGGGCACTAATGAGCAGTTCTTC. This codes for CASSGLAGGTNEQFF.

V and J are TRBV3-1 and TRBJ2-6, with 7 bases fitting TRBD2. The V and J ends lost 0 bases and 0 bases, in that order; junction bases with no gene match: 11. Germline CDR1 is LGHDT and CDR2 is YNNKEL (reference sequence). The CDR3 runs to 20 residues. The chain's CDR3 is CASSQDLLSGPPSGANVLTF. As DNA, the CDR3 is TGTGCCAGCAGCCAAGATCTCCTTAGCGGGCCCCCCTCTGGGGCCAACGTCCTGACTTTC.

The chain employs TRBV29-1 and TRBJ1-2, with D uncertain. Deletions cut 0 bases from V and 2 bases from J, with 13 bases between. Germline loops: CDR1 SQVTM, CDR2 ANQGSEA. This CDR3 has 15 amino acids. The CDR3 region has the DNA TGCAGCGTTGAAGATCGATGGGGAAGCAACTATGGCTACACCTTC. This sequence encodes CSVEDRWGSNYGYTF.

This clonotype has a handful of counts. The chain carries TRBV18 and TRBJ2-1; 10 bases are shared with TRBD2. The length of the CDR3 is 19 residues. Germline V gene lookup returns CDR1 KGHSH and CDR2 LQKENI. The ends lost 3 bases at V and 5 bases at J; junction bases unmatched: 16. CDR3 amino acids: CASSPYTGSSGGIHNEQFF. In nucleotides, the CDR3 is TGTGCCAGCTCACCTTACACGGGGTCTAGCGGGGGAATTCACAATGAGCAGTTCTTC.

The rearrangement uses TRBV2 and TRBJ2-1; the D gene could be TRBD1 or TRBD2 (5 bases each). Trimming shortened V by 7 bases and J by 2 bases, and 15 bases separated the two germline ends. Germline V gives CDR1 SNHLY, CDR2 FYNNEI. This CDR3 comprises 15 residues. As DNA, the CDR3 is TGTGCCAGCACCAAACGGGACCCGACCTACAATGAGCAGTTCTTC. It translates to CASTKRDPTYNEQFF. The whole variable domain, remainder taken from reference TRBV2 and TRBJ2-1, is EPEVTQTPSHQVTQMGQEVILRCVPISNHLYFYWYRQILGQKVEFLVSFYNNEISEKSEIFDDQFSVERPDGSNFTLKIRSTKLEDSAMYFCASTKRDPTYNEQFFGPGTRLTVL.

This clonotype has a handful of counts. The rearrangement joins TRBV20-1 to TRBJ2-7; no definite D call. V lost 4 bases, J lost 3 bases, and 16 bases lay in between. Germline values: CDR1 DFQATT, CDR2 SNEGSKA (reference sequence). The CDR3 loop spans 14 amino acids. The CDR3 region is CSAIGPRTFYEQYF. The CDR3 coding sequence is TGCAGTGCTATCGGCCCTAGGACCTTCTACGAGCAGTACTTC.

The chain combines TRBV4-2 with TRBJ2-7; TRBD1 agrees at 7 bases. CDR3 length equals 14 residues. From germline, CDR1 is LGHNA and CDR2 YNFKEQ. The V gene end was trimmed by 1 base and the J gene end by 3 bases; junction bases not matched to a gene: 3. In DNA form, the CDR3 reads TGTGCCAGCAGCCAAGGAGACAGGGACTACGAGCAGTACTTC. Translation: CASSQGDRDYEQYF.

This clonotype was counted between two and nine times. The chain links TRBV5-1 to TRBJ2-5; D remains ambiguous. The germline CDR1 and CDR2 sequences are SGHRS and YFSETQ. The CDR3 has 13 amino acids. Trimming took off 5 bases at V and 8 bases at J, with 16 bases between the two ends. DNA of the CDR3: TGCGCCAGCAGTCAAGACGGGTCATCTACCCAGTACTTC. It encodes CASSQDGSSTQYF.

The chain couples TRBV6-6 to TRBJ2-7; D is perhaps TRBD1 (6 bases). Germline V gene sequence: CDR1 MNHNY, CDR2 SVGAGI (reference sequence). This CDR3 region has 15 residues. Deletions cut 0 bases from V and 1 base from J, with 10 bases between. Here the CDR3 reads CASSYSGTFSYEQYF. CDR3 bases: TGTGCCAGCAGTTACTCCGGGACATTTTCCTACGAGCAGTACTTC.

This chain joins TRBV5-1 and TRBJ2-2; D call uncertain. The CDR3 runs to 14 residues. The V gene's germline CDR1 is SGHRS and CDR2 YFSETQ. Trimming pared 3 bases from V and 2 bases from J, leaving 8 bases between. The CDR3 DNA sequence: TGCGCCAGCAGCTATACAGTTAACACCGGGGAGCTGTTTTTT. Its protein is CASSYTVNTGELFF. The entire variable domain, with the rest obtained from reference TRBV5-1 and TRBJ2-2, is as follows: KAGVTQTPRYLIKTRGQQVTLSCSPISGHRSVSWYQQTPGQGLQFLFEYFSETQRNKGNFPGRFSGRQFSNSRSEMNVSTLELGDSALYLCASSYTVNTGELFFGEGSRLTVL.

As to this clonotype: A read error may explain this, as a much larger clone is one base away. The rearrangement links TRBV11-2 to TRBJ2-6; perhaps D is TRBD1 or TRBD2 (5 bases each). The CDR3 spans 13 residues. Germline lookup yields CDR1 SGHAT and CDR2 FQNNGV. The CDR3 DNA reads as TGTGCCAGTCTCTTTGCCGGGGCCGACGTCCTGACTTTC. As protein: CASLFAGADVLTF.

This clonotype was seen a handful of times. The V call is TRBV29-1, the J call TRBJ1-2; D call uncertain. The CDR3 spans 11 residues. Trimming took off 4 bases at V and 4 bases at J, with 7 bases between the two ends. Per the germline V gene, CDR1 is SQVTM and CDR2 is ANQGSEA. CDR3 in DNA: TGCAGCGTTGCTCTGAGCTATGGCTACACCTTC. It yields the protein CSVALSYGYTF.

The genes are TRBV5-1 and TRBJ1-6, with 10 bases matching TRBD1. Germline V gene lookup returns CDR1 SGHRS and CDR2 YFSETQ. V gave up 2 bases and J gave up 8 bases; unmatched junction bases: 7. This CDR3 is 16 amino acids long. The CDR3: CASSFKSGTGDSPLHF. The CDR3 DNA follows: TGCGCCAGCAGCTTTAAATCCGGGACAGGGGATTCACCCCTCCACTTT.

V is TRBV7-9 and J is TRBJ1-1, with 9 bases that match TRBD1. Germline V gene lookup returns CDR1 SEHNR and CDR2 FQNEAQ (reference sequence). Trimming removed 4 bases from V and 5 bases from J; junction bases left unmatched: 8. This CDR3 has 15 amino acids. This CDR3 is CASSSPDRGRTEAFF. CDR3 bases: TGTGCCAGCAGCTCGCCGGACAGGGGAAGGACTGAAGCTTTCTTT.

V usage is TRBV5-5 and J usage is TRBJ1-2; 11 bases fit TRBD1. The V segment lost 0 bases and the J segment 8 bases; nucleotides outside the gene matches: 6. Germline V CDR1 and CDR2: SGHKS, YYEKEE (reference sequence). The CDR3 is made up of 15 amino acids. The CDR3 region has the DNA TGTGCCAGCAGCTTGGGGACAGGGGGCGCGGGCGGCTACACCTTC. This encodes CASSLGTGGAGGYTF.

A few counts support this clonotype. The gene calls are TRBV14 and TRBJ1-1, with D tentatively TRBD1 (5 bases). CDR1 and CDR2 (germline): SGHDN, FVKESK. V was clipped by 2 bases and J by 3 bases, with 7 bases between them. The CDR3 runs to 13 residues. DNA of the CDR3: TGTGCCAGCAGCCAATCGGGGGACACTGAAGCTTTCTTT. Translation gives CASSQSGDTEAFF. Full variable domain (remainder filled in from reference TRBV14 and TRBJ1-1): EAGVTQFPSHSVIEKGQTVTLRCDPISGHDNLYWYRRVMGKEIKFLLHFVKESKQDESGMPNNRFLAERTGGTYSTLKVQPAELEDSGVYFCASSQSGDTEAFFGQGTRLTVV.

A few counts support this clonotype. The gene calls are TRBV4-3 and TRBJ2-5; D ambiguous. Between the trimmed V and J ends, which lost 4 bases and 4 bases, there was a span of 10 bases. The CDR3 consists of 13 residues. Germline V lookup: CDR1 LGHNA, CDR2 YSLEER. The CDR3 reads CASSRNPGETQYF. The CDR3 coding sequence is TGCGCCAGCAGCCGAAACCCCGGAGAGACCCAGTACTTC.

The chain couples TRBV5-1 to TRBJ2-1; TRBD2 might be the D (6 bases). The CDR3 consists of 14 residues. V gave up 0 bases and J gave up 6 bases, with 10 bases separating them. Germline CDR1 SGHRS, CDR2 YFSETQ. CDR3 in amino acids: CASSLEAGRNEQFF. The CDR3 DNA is TGCGCCAGCAGCTTGGAGGCGGGGCGCAATGAGCAGTTCTTC.

The chain is built from TRBV28 and TRBJ2-5; TRBD1 agrees at 7 bases. Germline-derived CDR1 and CDR2 are MDHEN and SYDVKM. Trimming cost V 5 bases and J 4 bases; bases outside gene matches: 13. CDR3 length: 16 amino acids. The CDR3 DNA is TGTGCCAGCAGTCTCGGGACAGCGATTCTAGGAGAGACCCAGTACTTC. It encodes CASSLGTAILGETQYF.

This clonotype appeared a few times. This sequence joins TRBV20-1 and TRBJ1-1; 8 bases line up with TRBD1. V dropped 6 bases and J dropped 0; count of bases not matched to a gene: 3. Per germline, CDR1 DFQATT and CDR2 SNEGSKA (reference sequence). The CDR3 sequence is 13 residues long. This chain's CDR3 is CSAEQGVNTEAFF. The CDR3 bases are TGCAGTGCCGAACAGGGGGTGAACACTGAAGCTTTCTTT.

The chain links TRBV18 to TRBJ2-5; D unclear. Germline CDR1 is KGHSH and CDR2 is LQKENI. The CDR3 runs to 12 residues. V shed 4 bases and J shed 0 bases, with 3 bases lying between them. The CDR3 region has the DNA TGTGCCAGCTCACGGGACCAAGAGACCCAGTACTTC. Its protein product is CASSRDQETQYF.

This clonotype was counted a few times. This chain links TRBV7-8 with TRBJ1-1; a weak D match, TRBD1 (5 bases). This CDR3 has 14 residues. CDR1 SGHVS and CDR2 FQNEAQ come from the germline V gene. With 1 base removed from V and 11 bases from J, the gap between germline ends came to 17 bases. The CDR3 protein is CASSLGDLVFGAFF. Here the CDR3 DNA reads TGTGCCAGCAGCTTAGGGGACCTTGTTTTCGGGGCTTTCTTT.

This clonotype showed up just a few times. This chain connects TRBV24-1 to TRBJ1-5; D ambiguous. The CDR3 runs 14 residues. V was shortened by 2 bases and J by 4 bases, with 8 bases between the two germline ends. Germline V gives CDR1 KGHDR, CDR2 SFDVKD. CDR3 region: CATSDYNSNQPQHF. The CDR3 DNA reads TGTGCCACCAGTGATTATAACTCGAATCAGCCCCAGCATTTT.

The CDR3 bases are TGTGCCAGCAGTCTACCAGCGGGCATGAACACCGGGGAGCTGTTTTTT. Protein: CASSLPAGMNTGELFF. This chain links TRBV12-3 or TRBV12-4 with TRBJ2-2, with D tentatively TRBD2 (6 bases). Trimming pared 5 bases from V and 1 base from J, leaving 14 bases between. CDR3 length: 16 amino acids.

The chain combines TRBV4-3 with TRBJ2-4, with 9 bases identical to TRBD1. Looked up from germline, CDR1 is LGHNA and CDR2 is YSLEER. This CDR3 has 17 residues. The V gene end was trimmed by 2 bases and the J gene end by 0 bases; junction bases not matched to a gene: 5. In DNA form, the CDR3 reads TGCGCCAGCAGCCAACTCGGACAGGGGATAGCCAAAAACATTCAGTACTTC. This translates into CASSQLGQGIAKNIQYF.